Shown below are 28 T cell receptor beta chains from a single sample sequenced in a study of cytomegalovirus exposure and HLA in healthy donors. The PCR employed 60 Vbeta primers together with 13 Jbeta primers. Sequencing used immunoSEQ multiplex PCR; TCRdb keeps in-frame clones, though not all of them. The sample consists of fewer than 130,000 clones, around 70% of them appearing once. The sequenced sample consisted of PBMCs. Source of these receptors: a man aged 40-49 years in good health and CMV-seropositive.

This clone was seen a handful of times. The J gene is TRBJ2-5, the V gene TRBV6-1; 8 nucleotides agree with TRBD1. Germline trimming cut 5 bases from V and 3 bases from J; bases unmatched to any gene: 5. CDR3 length: 14 residues. Germline values: CDR1 MNHNS, CDR2 SASEGT. The CDR3 is CASSTGTGEETQYF. CDR3 DNA sequence: TGTGCCAGCAGTACGGGGACAGGTGAAGAGACCCAGTACTTC.

This chain links TRBV7-2 with TRBJ2-7; 7 bases are shared with TRBD2. This CDR3 comprises 14 residues. Trimming removed 5 bases from V and 2 bases from J; junction bases left unmatched: 6. Germline CDR1 reads SGHTA; CDR2 reads FQGNSA. CDR3 DNA sequence: TGTGCCAGCAGCCCCCCCCGGGGGGCCTACGAGCAGTACTTC. This encodes CASSPPRGAYEQYF.

The chain employs TRBV30 and TRBJ2-7, with D possibly TRBD1 on 6 matching bases. The CDR3 is 13 residues long. V lost 3 bases to trimming and J lost 1 base, with 10 bases between them. CDR1 is GTSNPN, CDR2 SVGIG, per germline (reference sequence). This CDR3 reads CAWSRDISYEQYF. For the CDR3, the DNA is TGTGCCTGGAGCCGGGACATTTCCTACGAGCAGTACTTC.

This clone has a handful of counts. The rearrangement joins TRBV9 to TRBJ2-4; D unresolved. This CDR3 is built from 14 residues. V lost 0 bases and J lost 7, with 11 bases in between. Germline values: CDR1 SGDLS, CDR2 YYNGEE. The CDR3 spells CASSVDLRGNIQYF. CDR3 DNA: TGTGCCAGCAGCGTAGATCTTCGAGGCAACATTCAGTACTTC. Filled out from reference TRBV9 and TRBJ2-4, the complete variable domain reads DSGVTQTPKHLITATGQRVTLRCSPRSGDLSVYWYQQSLDQGLQFLIQYYNGEERAKGNILERFSAQQFPDLHSELNLSSLELGDSALYFCASSVDLRGNIQYFGAGTRLSVL.

The rearrangement uses TRBV5-1 and TRBJ2-3; TRBD2 matches 12 bases. V dropped 0 bases and J dropped 5; count of bases not matched to a gene: 7. The length of the CDR3 is 17 residues. CDR1 is SGHRS and CDR2 is YFSETQ in the germline V gene. The CDR3 nucleotides are TGCGCCAGCAGCTTGGAAGCTAGCGGGAGGGGTGTAGATACGCAGTATTTT. Amino acid sequence: CASSLEASGRGVDTQYF.

V and J are TRBV27 and TRBJ2-7; 8 bases map to TRBD1. The junction had 0 bases not matched to a gene; V was cut back by 6 bases and J by 2 bases. The CDR3 is made up of 12 amino acids. Germline CDR1 is MNHEY and CDR2 is SMNVEV (reference sequence). The CDR3 coding sequence is TGTGCCAGCAGGGGACAGGCCTACGAGCAGTACTTC. Its protein product is CASRGQAYEQYF.

The V and J genes are TRBV30 and TRBJ2-2, with D perhaps matching TRBD2 (6 bases). The germline CDR1 and CDR2 sequences are GTSNPN and SVGIG (reference sequence). The CDR3 is 14 amino acids. The germline V and J ends were trimmed by 7 bases and 6 bases, with 18 bases remaining between them. Here the CDR3 reads CAYQEGRLSGELFF. As DNA, the CDR3 is TGTGCCTATCAGGAGGGGAGACTTTCCGGGGAGCTGTTTTTT.

This chain links TRBV20-1 with TRBJ1-1, with D unresolved. CDR3 size: 10 residues. CDR1 and CDR2 from the germline V gene are DFQATT and SNEGSKA (reference sequence). V dropped 6 bases and J dropped 3 bases, with 5 bases sitting between them. CDR3 amino acids: CSAEHTEAFF. CDR3 sequence (DNA): TGCAGTGCAGAGCACACTGAAGCTTTCTTT.

The chain carries TRBV6-1 and TRBJ2-3; 10 bases fit TRBD2. V dropped 7 bases and J dropped 2; count of bases not matched to a gene: 3. The length of the CDR3 is 14 residues. Germline-derived CDR1 and CDR2 are MNHNS and SASEGT. The CDR3 protein is CASILAGLTDTQYF. CDR3 sequence (DNA): TGTGCCAGCATACTAGCGGGACTCACAGATACGCAGTATTTT.

The chain uses TRBV21-1 and TRBJ2-3; TRBD1, as called in the table, went unchecked against the DNA. TRBV21-1 is termed a pseudogene. The CDR3 spans 15 residues. The CDR3 protein is CASSNDDNSTDTQYF. CDR3 bases: TGTGCCAGCAGCAATGACGACAATTCCACAGATACGCAGTATTTT.

The gene calls are TRBV10-3 and TRBJ2-5, with TRBD1 identical over 8 bases. Germline loops: CDR1 ENHRY, CDR2 SYGVKD. V shed 4 bases and J 5 bases; nucleotides not matched to a gene: 3. This CDR3 is built from 13 residues. The CDR3 protein is CAISGGQEETQYF. The CDR3 region has the DNA TGTGCCATCAGTGGGGGACAGGAGGAGACCCAGTACTTC.

The count of this clone is one. The chain employs TRBV19 and TRBJ1-2; possible D gene TRBD1, 5 bases. The CDR3 is made up of 13 amino acids. Trimming left V 10 bases short and J 4 bases short, with 16 bases between. Germline V gene data show CDR1 as LNHDA and CDR2 as SQIVND (reference sequence). DNA of the CDR3: TGTGCCATCTCCCAGGGTTATGGCTATGGCTACACCTTC. This sequence encodes CAISQGYGYGYTF.

The chain uses TRBV27 and TRBJ1-5; D is perhaps TRBD1 (6 bases). Trimming removed 6 bases from V and 8 bases from J, with 14 bases in between. CDR1 and CDR2 from the germline V gene are MNHEY and SMNVEV (reference sequence). CDR3 length equals 13 residues. The CDR3 sequence is CASRQGQVEPQHF. The CDR3 region has the DNA TGTGCCAGCAGACAGGGTCAGGTGGAGCCCCAGCATTTT.

The chain is built from TRBV6-5 and TRBJ2-1, with TRBD1 matching over 9 bases. V shed 6 bases and J 7 bases; nucleotides not matched to a gene: 7. CDR3 size: 14 residues. The germline gives CDR1 MNHEY, CDR2 SVGAGI. In nucleotides, the CDR3 is TGTGCCAGCAGCAACAGGGGGCTTGGGAATGAGCAGTTCTTC. This codes for CASSNRGLGNEQFF.

This chain links TRBV5-5 with TRBJ2-3, with 14 bases matching TRBD2. This CDR3 has 16 amino acids. V lost 5 bases and J lost 8; bases outside the gene matches: 10. In germline, CDR1 is SGHKS, CDR2 YYEKEE (reference sequence). CDR3 in DNA: TGTGCCAGCAGTGAGGGACTAGCGGGAGTCTTGGGTACGCAGTATTTT. As protein: CASSEGLAGVLGTQYF.

The chain recombines TRBV21-1 with TRBJ1-3; TRBD1 reflects the table's D call only, with no check against the DNA. TRBV21-1 is tagged as a pseudogene. This CDR3 region has 14 residues. The CDR3 bases are TGTGCCAGCAGCAACAGGGGGGTTAAGAACACCATATATTTT. This codes for CASSNRGVKNTIYF.

The chain employs TRBV6-1 and TRBJ2-2; 9 nucleotides match TRBD1. Germline assignment: CDR1 MNHNS and CDR2 SASEGT. The CDR3 runs to 15 residues. Unmatched junction bases numbered 3, after V lost 4 bases and J lost 3 bases. CDR3 loop: CASSVDRGDTGELFF. In DNA form, the CDR3 reads TGTGCCAGCAGTGTAGACAGGGGGGACACCGGGGAGCTGTTTTTT.

The chain has TRBV28 and TRBJ1-1; D not resolved. Germline V gene sequence: CDR1 MDHEN, CDR2 SYDVKM. V shed 6 bases and J shed 0 bases, with 5 bases lying between them. The CDR3 runs 12 residues. The CDR3 bases are TGTGCCAGCAGACACCTGAACACTGAAGCTTTCTTT. It codes for CASRHLNTEAFF.

This clone was seen many times. This rearrangement joins TRBV7-9 to TRBJ1-1; unclear D gene. CDR1 is SEHNR and CDR2 is FQNEAQ in the germline V gene (reference sequence). Trimming cost V 1 base and J 7 bases, with 10 bases left between them. The CDR3 contains 13 residues. CDR3 bases: TGTGCCAGCAGCTTAGAGCGGCGGCTTGAAGCTTTCTTT. It is translated as CASSLERRLEAFF.

V is TRBV15 and J is TRBJ1-5; 8 bases match TRBD1. CDR1 is LNHNV, CDR2 YYDKDF, per germline (reference sequence). V was clipped by 7 bases and J by 2 bases; unmatched bases: 4. CDR3 size: 14 residues. The CDR3: CATTLDRGNQPQHF. The CDR3 DNA reads as TGTGCCACCACCCTGGACAGGGGCAATCAGCCCCAGCATTTT.

The chain has TRBV29-1 and TRBJ2-1, with 7 bases that match TRBD1. This CDR3 region has 14 residues. With V trimmed by 7 bases and J by 3 bases, 9 bases remained unmatched. CDR1 is SQVTM and CDR2 is ANQGSEA in the germline V gene. This chain's CDR3 is CSGDRQGRYNEQFF. The CDR3 nucleotides read TGCAGCGGCGACCGACAGGGTCGCTACAATGAGCAGTTCTTC.

This clone was counted only a few times. The CDR3 region is CASSAPSGDNSPLHF. Written as DNA, the CDR3 is TGTGCCAGCAGCGCCCCCTCCGGGGATAATTCACCCCTCCACTTT. V usage is TRBV6-1 and J usage is TRBJ1-6; D is ambiguous. This CDR3 is 15 amino acids long. Trimming stripped 6 bases from V and 5 bases from J, with 14 bases between. Germline V gene sequence: CDR1 MNHNS, CDR2 SASEGT.

The rearrangement links TRBV7-9 to TRBJ1-1, with D perhaps matching TRBD1 (6 bases). Germline CDR1 is SEHNR and CDR2 is FQNEAQ (reference sequence). Trimming took off 4 bases at V and 2 bases at J, with 11 bases between the two ends. The CDR3 totals 14 residues. The CDR3 sequence is CASSSPGGNTEAFF. DNA of the CDR3: TGTGCCAGCAGCTCCCCGGGGGGCAACACTGAAGCTTTCTTT.

V usage is TRBV4-2 and J usage is TRBJ2-1, with 14 positions matching TRBD2. This CDR3 has 16 amino acids. V lost 2 bases and J lost 9; bases outside the gene matches: 6. Germline CDR1 is LGHNA and CDR2 is YNFKEQ. CDR3 sequence reads: CASSQMGLAGDGEQFF. The DNA of the CDR3 is TGTGCCAGCAGCCAAATGGGACTAGCGGGAGACGGTGAGCAGTTCTTC.

This clone was found a few times. The rearrangement uses TRBV9 and TRBJ2-1; D remains ambiguous. This CDR3 contains 16 residues. Germline CDR1 is SGDLS and CDR2 is YYNGEE. Trimming took off 0 bases at V and 1 base at J, with 11 bases between the two ends. The CDR3 nucleotides read TGTGCCAGCAGCGTAGTCTCCGCGGTATCCTACAATGAGCAGTTCTTC. Translated: CASSVVSAVSYNEQFF.

The rearrangement links TRBV9 to TRBJ1-5; tentatively, D is TRBD1 (5 bases). Germline CDR1 and CDR2: SGDLS and YYNGEE. V was clipped by 0 bases and J by 6 bases, with 13 bases between them. CDR3 length: 15 amino acids. The CDR3 sequence is CASSVGSGGIQPQHF. The DNA for the CDR3 is TGTGCCAGCAGCGTAGGATCGGGGGGGATTCAGCCCCAGCATTTT.

The V gene is TRBV15, the J gene TRBJ2-5, with 7 nucleotides matching TRBD2. The CDR3 spans 15 residues. The V gene's germline CDR1 is LNHNV and CDR2 YYDKDF (reference sequence). V lost 3 bases and J lost 5; bases outside the gene matches: 9. The CDR3 DNA reads TGTGCCACCAGCAGCTGGGCGGGAGACCGGGAGACCCAGTACTTC. Translating gives CATSSWAGDRETQYF.

This rearrangement joins TRBV5-1 to TRBJ2-6; unclear D gene. V dropped 4 bases and J dropped 0 bases, with 11 bases sitting between them. This CDR3 spans 16 amino acids. Germline loops: CDR1 SGHRS, CDR2 YFSETQ. The CDR3 here is CASSPIPGSGANVLTF. As DNA, the CDR3 is TGCGCCAGCAGCCCCATACCCGGCTCTGGGGCCAACGTCCTGACTTTC.